This passage covers 12 T cell receptor beta chains from one sample sequenced in a study of T cell changes during pregnancy in multiple sclerosis. Method: immunoSEQ multiplex PCR; TCRdb's copy keeps in-frame clones and lacks some. The data contain around 80,000 clones, about 91% of them singletons. Source: peripheral blood, taken before pregnancy. Every receptor here comes from a female donor with multiple sclerosis, enrolled in a pregnancy study.

The chain links TRBV4-1 to TRBJ2-3, with D perhaps TRBD2 (7 bases). The CDR3 consists of 17 residues. Germline lookup yields CDR1 MGHRA and CDR2 YSYEKL. V lost 0 bases and J 1 base, leaving 14 bases between the germline ends. In DNA form, the CDR3 reads TGCGCCAGCAGCCAAGAAAAGGGGGGGGCCCGCACAGATACGCAGTATTTT. Translating it yields CASSQEKGGARTDTQYF.

The J gene is TRBJ2-6, the V gene TRBV14; 10 nucleotides line up with TRBD2. The CDR3 contains 21 residues. V lost 1 base to trimming and J lost 2 bases; unmatched junction nucleotides: 14. The germline CDR1 and CDR2 sequences are SGHDN and FVKESK. The CDR3 sequence: CASSQGRERGGLGAGANVLTF. Written as DNA, the CDR3 is TGTGCCAGCAGCCAAGGTCGCGAGCGGGGGGGCCTTGGAGCTGGGGCCAACGTCCTGACTTTC.

The CDR3 protein is CAWSVLGQGSYNEQFF. CDR3 DNA: TGTGCCTGGAGTGTACTGGGACAGGGCTCCTACAATGAGCAGTTCTTC. The gene calls are TRBV30 and TRBJ2-1; TRBD1 matches 9 bases. CDR1 is GTSNPN and CDR2 is SVGIG in the germline V gene (reference sequence). The junction had 3 bases not matched to a gene; V was cut back by 0 bases and J by 0 bases. The CDR3 runs to 16 residues.

This chain connects TRBV16 to TRBJ2-1; 13 bases are a match to TRBD2. The trim removed 2 bases at V and 12 bases at J, leaving 4 bases unmatched. Germline assignment: CDR1 KGHSY and CDR2 FQNENV. The CDR3 is 14 residues long. CDR3 bases: TGTGCCAGCAGCCAAACTAGCGGGGGGGCCGGGCAGTTCTTC. Residues: CASSQTSGGAGQFF. Full variable domain (rest looked up from reference TRBV16 and TRBJ2-1): GEEVAQTPKHLVRGEGQKAKLYCAPIKGHSYVFWYQQVLKNEFKFLISFQNENVFDETGMPKERFSAKCLPNSPCSLEIQATKLEDSAVYFCASSQTSGGAGQFFGPGTRLTVL.

The chain recombines TRBV2 with TRBJ2-1, with D possibly being TRBD1 (5 bases). V was cut by 6 bases and J by 0 bases, with 9 bases left in between. This CDR3 comprises 14 residues. Germline lookup yields CDR1 SNHLY and CDR2 FYNNEI. This CDR3 is CASRQGSSYNEQFF. The DNA for the CDR3 is TGTGCCAGCAGGCAGGGTAGCTCCTACAATGAGCAGTTCTTC.

CDR3 nucleotide sequence: TGTGCCAGCAGCGTAGCGCCTAGCGGATCCTACGAGCAGTACTTC. Translated, it gives CASSVAPSGSYEQYF. This chain uses TRBV9 with TRBJ2-7; TRBD2 agrees at 7 bases. CDR3 length equals 15 residues. Germline V CDR1 and CDR2: SGDLS, YYNGEE. V trimming: 0 bases; J trimming: 1 base; junction bases outside the gene matches: 4.

This chain connects TRBV7-8 to TRBJ2-7; D is ambiguous. V gave up 1 base and J gave up 5 bases, with 3 bases separating them. CDR1 SGHVS and CDR2 FQNEAQ come from the germline V gene. The CDR3 is 11 residues long. CDR3 protein: CASSLGNEQYF. The CDR3 DNA sequence: TGTGCCAGCAGCTTAGGTAACGAGCAGTACTTC.

V and J are TRBV2 and TRBJ2-1; no firm D call. The V gene's germline CDR1 is SNHLY and CDR2 FYNNEI. The CDR3 runs to 13 residues. Trimming removed 11 bases at V and 0 bases at J, with 11 bases between. CDR3 sequence (DNA): TGTGCCTACGCAGGCGCCTCCTACAATGAGCAGTTCTTC. It translates to CAYAGASYNEQFF. The full variable domain, its missing parts supplied by reference TRBV2 and TRBJ2-1, is EPEVTQTPSHQVTQMGQEVILRCVPISNHLYFYWYRQILGQKVEFLVSFYNNEISEKSEIFDDQFSVERPDGSNFTLKIRSTKLEDSAMYFCAYAGASYNEQFFGPGTRLTVL.

This rearrangement joins TRBV5-5 to TRBJ2-5, with 13 bases matching TRBD2. V dropped 3 bases and J dropped 5; count of bases not matched to a gene: 7. Germline CDR1 and CDR2: SGHKS and YYEKEE (reference sequence). The CDR3 sequence is 16 residues long. This CDR3 is CASSSTSGGAYETQYF. CDR3 in DNA: TGTGCCAGCAGCTCTACTAGCGGGGGGGCTTATGAGACCCAGTACTTC. The full variable domain, its missing parts supplied by reference TRBV5-5 and TRBJ2-5, is DAGVTQSPTHLIKTRGQQVTLRCSPISGHKSVSWYQQVLGQGPQFIFQYYEKEERGRGNFPDRFSARQFPNYSSELNVNALLLGDSALYLCASSSTSGGAYETQYFGPGTRLLVL.

This CDR3 is CASSLGAGGSYNEQFF. The CDR3 DNA is TGCGCCAGCAGCTTGGGGGCAGGGGGTTCCTACAATGAGCAGTTCTTC. J is TRBJ2-1 and V is TRBV5-1, with 7 nucleotides matching TRBD1. The CDR3 loop spans 16 amino acids. The germline V gene has CDR1 SGHRS and CDR2 YFSETQ. J gave up 1 base and V 0 bases, and 4 bases lay outside the gene matches.

The chain combines TRBV13 with TRBJ2-3, with TRBD2 matching 8 bases. This CDR3 contains 15 residues. In germline, CDR1 is PRHDT, CDR2 FYEKMQ (reference sequence). V lost 8 bases, J lost 5 bases, and 12 bases stayed unmatched. CDR3 bases: TGTGCCAGCTTCCCTCGGCGGGGGGAGGGAGATACGCAGTATTTT. It is translated as CASFPRRGEGDTQYF.

The rearrangement joins TRBV6-6 to TRBJ2-1, with TRBD2 matching over 8 bases. Germline-derived CDR1 and CDR2 are MNHNY and SVGAGI (reference sequence). CDR3 length: 16 residues. The V segment lost 2 bases and the J segment 5 bases; nucleotides outside the gene matches: 8. As DNA, the CDR3 is TGTGCCAGCAGTTACCTACGAGCGGGGGTGGACAATGAGCAGTTCTTC. It translates to CASSYLRAGVDNEQFF.